This T cell receptor (beta chain) is drawn from a study of Graves' ophthalmopathy and Graves' hyperthyroidism (dated by TCRdb to the late 2010s). Turning to the overall study: Peripheral blood was collected at initial diagnosis, prior to any treatment. For training and testing, the 80 to 100 patients in the discovery cohort were randomly divided in a 7:3 ratio. An independent validation cohort was composed of about 20 hyperthyroidism patients and 15 to 17 patients who later progressed from hyperthyroidism to ophthalmopathy. In more than 5 hyperthyroidism patients, the T-cell repertoire of thyroid tissue was compared with the T-cell repertoire of blood. Once sampling was done, hyperthyroidism patients were given methimazole at a starting dose of 30 mg daily, while ophthalmopathy patients were given high-dose intravenous methylprednisolone. To explore V-J signatures that distinguish ophthalmopathy from hyperthyroidism, a discovery set of about a hundred patients was enrolled, made up of 40 to 45 with ophthalmopathy and 55 to 65 with stable hyperthyroidism. In total, around 130 blood samples were TCR-sequenced: approximately 42 ophthalmopathy, some 80 hyperthyroidism and some 17 hyperthyroidism-to-ophthalmopathy patients. To tell Graves' ophthalmopathy apart from Graves' hyperthyroidism, and to predict which patients would progress to ophthalmopathy, the study relied on TCR beta repertoire signatures. What the work shows at the level of the full study, not this receptor alone: No statistical method was used to set the sample size in advance, and the investigators knew which group each participant was assigned to. In validation, the model predicted ophthalmopathy progression with 55% to 71% sensitivity and 72% to 80% specificity; some 13 predicted patients were CT-confirmed with GO in a median of approximately six months. The 13-signature model separated ophthalmopathy from stable hyperthyroidism with 85% to 90% sensitivity and around 81% specificity in cross-validation, and 80%/75% in the test set. Most expanded thyroid clonotypes with frequency above 0.001 were also detected in blood, suggesting blood repertoires may reflect the thyroid immune response.

For repertoire sequencing, TCR beta CDR3 regions were amplified from RNA transcripts. A first-round RT-PCR used HTBI primers with the Qiagen OneStep RT-PCR kit, followed by a second-round multiplex PCR, size selection and purification. The libraries underwent paired-end sequencing with 100 bp reads on an Illumina HiSeq2000. The original methods were these. SOAPnuke was used to process the reads, removing any read that contained adapters or uncalled bases, had a mean Phred below 15, or lacked an exact match to the constant primer or identifier. COPE v1.2.5 was used to merge high-quality paired reads. Unique nucleotide sequences were defined as clonotypes and aligned to IMGT TRB V, D and J references using MiTCR v1.1. The analysis was limited to V-J combinations with a frequency above 0.0001, which together covered over 99% of the repertoires. For each V-J combination, a TCR clonal expansion and chaos score was defined as the ratio of F50 clonal expansion to chaos observed in the TCRdist matrix. Features were reduced by Welch's t-statistics and random forest to around 14 V-J combinations, which fed a naive Bayes classifier. The similarity between thyroid and blood repertoires was quantified using the Morisita-Horn index. In TCRdb, the public reads were trimmed at Q25 with fastp and aligned with MiXCR, with productive beta chains retained. Each entry is one CDR3 protein sequence, shown with its most common DNA and genes. The V and J calls and clone size come from TCRdb's table, not from the authors' own analysis. A total of roughly 400,000 distinct CDR3 sequences appear in this sample, about a sixth of them only once. The top ten constitute 1.5% to 2% of the sample.

Details on this clonotype: Its specific antigen is unknown. Base qualities are not provided; no much larger clone lies one nucleotide away.

Ophthalmopathy patients had moderately to severely active disease, Clinical Activity Score of at least 3, NOSPECS grade of at least 4, and disease duration under 3 months. Anyone with other autoimmune diseases, uncontrolled infections, pregnancy or lactation was excluded from the study. Diagnosis relied on clinical symptoms, serum thyroxine, TRAb, thyroid ultrasound and orbital computed tomography. Ficoll-Paque density gradient centrifugation was used to isolate PBMCs from under 11 ml of fresh peripheral blood. Total RNA was extracted using Trizol reagent, and RNA quality was checked on an Agilent 2100 Bioanalyzer. The CDR3 starts with the cysteine, ends with the phenylalanine, and has 15 residues. The entry retains the CDR3 DNA only, 45 bases that are in frame from base 1. CDR1 MNHNS and CDR2 SASEGT are derived from the germline V gene. Trimming accounts for 7 bases at V and 5 bases at J, while the number of junction bases matched to no gene is 9.

The sequence joins TRBV6-1 to TRBJ2-2; 8 central bases correspond to TRBD1. What was sequenced was peripheral blood. The sequence came from a woman aged 18-29 years with Graves' ophthalmopathy. Donor details come from another sample of the same person, matched by shared clones. The CDR3 region: CASNSGTGGTGELFF. The DNA sequence follows: TGTGCCAGCAACTCCGGGACAGGCGGAACCGGGGAGCTGTTTTTT.